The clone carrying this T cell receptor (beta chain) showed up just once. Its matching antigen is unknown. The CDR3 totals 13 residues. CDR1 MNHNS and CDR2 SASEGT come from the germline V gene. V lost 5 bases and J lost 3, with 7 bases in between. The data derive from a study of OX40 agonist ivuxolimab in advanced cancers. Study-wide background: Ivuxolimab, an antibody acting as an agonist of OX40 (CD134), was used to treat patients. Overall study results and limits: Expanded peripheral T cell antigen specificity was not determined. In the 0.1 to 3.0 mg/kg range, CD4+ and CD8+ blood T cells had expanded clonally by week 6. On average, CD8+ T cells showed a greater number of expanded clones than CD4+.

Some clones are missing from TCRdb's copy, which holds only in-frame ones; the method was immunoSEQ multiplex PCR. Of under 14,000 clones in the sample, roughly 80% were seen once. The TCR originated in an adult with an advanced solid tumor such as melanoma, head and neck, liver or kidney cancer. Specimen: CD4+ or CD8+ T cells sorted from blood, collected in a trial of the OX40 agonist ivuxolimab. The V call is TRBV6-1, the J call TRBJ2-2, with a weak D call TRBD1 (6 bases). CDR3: CASSHRDTGELFF. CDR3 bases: TGTGCCAGCAGTCACAGGGACACCGGGGAGCTGTTTTTT.